This note documents a single T cell receptor (beta chain) sequence. This specimen comes from a study of cytotoxic CD8 clonotypes in ibrutinib-treated CLL. Germline CDR1 and CDR2: SQVTM and ANQGSEA. Trimming removed 2 bases at V and 4 bases at J, with 8 bases between. CDR3 size: 12 residues. Produced via immunoSEQ multiplex PCR; TCRdb's table is partial and in-frame only. The sample contains tens of thousands of clones, 65% to 85% of which appear only once. This sequence joins TRBV29-1 and TRBJ1-2; no firm D call. This receptor was identified in a human donor with chronic lymphocytic leukemia. Here the sequenced sample was PBMCs, taken at disease progression, from a patient treated with ibrutinib. CDR3 nucleotide sequence: TGCAGCGTTGAAAACTCTCTCTATGGCTACACCTTC. Translating it yields CSVENSLYGYTF. Filled out from reference TRBV29-1 and TRBJ1-2, the complete variable domain reads SAVISQKPSRDICQRGTSLTIQCQVDSQVTMMFWYRQQPGQSLTLIATANQGSEATYESGFVIDKFPISRPNLTFSTLTVSNMSPEDSSIYLCSVENSLYGYTFGSGTRLTVV.